The next 17 T cell receptor beta chains were all read from a single sample in a study of molecular identifiers for immune sequencing clone quantification. TCRdb reanalysed the PCR reads using MiXCR and keeps one entry per CDR3 protein. This sample yields around 470,000 distinct CDR3 sequences, of which under 30% are seen a single time; about 0.75% belongs to the top ten. Sequenced sample: naive CD8+ T cells from blood, with Jurkat cell RNA spiked in. Subset described: FACS-sorted CD8+CD4-CCR7+CD45RA+ naive T cells. The receptors shown here come from a human donor in good health. Some libraries in this study had Jurkat cell RNA spiked in.

This clonotype has a count of ten or more. The rearrangement uses TRBV28 and TRBJ1-1, with a possible D match to TRBD1 (6 bases). The V end was cut by 3 bases, the J end by 3 bases, with 11 bases between. The CDR3 extends over 14 amino acids. Germline V CDR1 and CDR2: MDHEN, SYDVKM. CDR3 amino acids: CASSFQTGDTEAFF. The CDR3 coding sequence is TGTGCCAGCAGTTTCCAGACAGGCGACACTGAAGCTTTCTTT.

This clonotype came up many times. The chain combines TRBV30 with TRBJ2-7, with 9 bases identical to TRBD1. This CDR3 has 15 residues. Germline assignment: CDR1 GTSNPN and CDR2 SVGIG (reference sequence). The junction had 9 bases not matched to a gene; V was cut back by 0 bases and J by 6 bases. CDR3 sequence: CAWSVKGQGLAEQYF. The DNA of the CDR3 is TGTGCCTGGAGTGTAAAGGGACAGGGCCTGGCCGAGCAGTACTTC.

This clonotype has a count of ten or more. This CDR3 reads CSVEGDALSPDTQYF. CDR3 DNA sequence: TGCAGCGTTGAAGGGGACGCACTGAGTCCAGATACGCAGTATTTT. The chain combines TRBV29-1 with TRBJ2-3; D is tentatively TRBD1 or TRBD2 (5 bases each). The germline CDR1 and CDR2 sequences are SQVTM and ANQGSEA. V lost 1 base and J 4 bases, leaving 15 bases between the germline ends. The CDR3 has 15 amino acids.

In regard to this clonotype: This may come from a read error, since a much larger clone is one base off. Given the absence of the conserved phenylalanine or tryptophan at the CDR3 end, a read error is likely. The chain employs TRBV3-1 and TRBJ2-5; no firm D call. Germline values: CDR1 LGHDT, CDR2 YNNKEL (reference sequence). V shed 0 bases and J shed 1 base, with 6 bases lying between them. The CDR3 length is 14 residues. CDR3 loop: CASSQEAGQETQYS. In nucleotides, the CDR3 is TGTGCCAGCAGCCAAGAAGCAGGCCAAGAGACCCAGTACTCC.

This clonotype has just a few counts. The chain uses TRBV27 and TRBJ1-6; perhaps TRBD1 as D (5 bases). The V gene's germline CDR1 is MNHEY and CDR2 SMNVEV (reference sequence). V was shortened by 1 base and J by 5 bases, with 15 bases between the two germline ends. The CDR3 contains 17 residues. This chain's CDR3 is CASSLYSPAGNNSPLHF. Here the CDR3 DNA reads TGTGCCAGCAGTTTATACTCCCCGGCAGGGAATAATTCACCCCTCCACTTT.

The CDR3 spells CASRTIGQYQETQYF. The CDR3 DNA reads as TGTGCCAGCAGAACGATCGGACAGTACCAAGAGACCCAGTACTTC. This chain uses TRBV27 with TRBJ2-5, with D tentatively TRBD1 (6 bases). The V end lost 6 bases, the J end lost 0 bases, and 14 bases lay between the germline ends. CDR3 length: 15 residues. The germline CDR1 and CDR2 sequences are MNHEY and SMNVEV (reference sequence).

The chain combines TRBV29-1 with TRBJ2-3; no clear D gene. Trimming cost V 6 bases and J 0 bases, with 10 bases left between them. Per germline, CDR1 SQVTM and CDR2 ANQGSEA. The CDR3 is 13 residues long. CDR3 residues: CSVARPSTDTQYF. The CDR3 coding sequence is TGCAGCGTCGCCAGGCCTAGCACAGATACGCAGTATTTT.

Ten or more counts support this clonotype. The chain recombines TRBV29-1 with TRBJ1-1; D unresolved. CDR1 and CDR2 from the germline V gene are SQVTM and ANQGSEA. This CDR3 region has 12 residues. V was shortened by 2 bases and J by 5 bases, with 9 bases between the two germline ends. CDR3 in amino acids: CSVELSWTEAFF. The DNA for the CDR3 is TGCAGCGTTGAATTGTCTTGGACTGAAGCTTTCTTT.

This clonotype came up many times. J is TRBJ1-1 and V is TRBV14; no definite D call. This CDR3 is built from 14 residues. From germline, CDR1 is SGHDN and CDR2 FVKESK. Trimming shortened V by 1 base and J by 7 bases, and 13 bases separated the two germline ends. Here the CDR3 reads CASSQADFIGEAFF. CDR3 in DNA: TGTGCCAGCAGCCAAGCGGATTTCATTGGTGAAGCTTTCTTT.

This clonotype was counted between two and nine times. The rearrangement links TRBV20-1 to TRBJ1-2; no firm D call. CDR1 and CDR2 from the germline V gene are DFQATT and SNEGSKA (reference sequence). This CDR3 is 13 amino acids long. The V gene lost 0 bases and the J gene lost 8 bases, with 13 bases spanning the gap. The CDR3 region has the DNA TGCAGTGCTAGAGATTTAAAGGGTGGAGGCTACACCTTC. It codes for CSARDLKGGGYTF.

This chain uses TRBV4-1 with TRBJ2-1; no clear D. The germline CDR1 and CDR2 sequences are MGHRA and YSYEKL. V was clipped by 5 bases and J by 0 bases, with 20 bases between them. This CDR3 has 18 amino acids. The DNA of the CDR3 is TGCGCCAGCAGCTACCCTTTGGTGCCCGGAAGCTCCTACAATGAGCAGTTCTTC. It yields the protein CASSYPLVPGSSYNEQFF.

This clonotype has more than one count but fewer than ten. The rearrangement joins TRBV5-5 to TRBJ2-1; a possible D gene is TRBD1 (6 bases). The CDR3 length is 15 residues. Germline values: CDR1 SGHKS, CDR2 YYEKEE (reference sequence). Deletions cut 0 bases from V and 8 bases from J, with 15 bases between. Here the CDR3 reads CASSLDRVSFDEQFF. As DNA, the CDR3 is TGTGCCAGCAGCTTGGACAGGGTCAGCTTCGATGAGCAGTTCTTC.

On this clonotype: Compared with germline, one end of the junction differs, possibly owing to a read error. The CDR3 region has the DNA TGTGCCAGCAGCTTAGGGCAGGAAAGCTCCCATAATTCACCCCTCCACTTT. As protein: CASSLGQESSHNSPLHF. The V gene is TRBV7-6, the J gene TRBJ1-6; D call uncertain. There are 17 residues in the CDR3. From germline, CDR1 is SGHVS and CDR2 FNYEAQ.

The chain recombines TRBV4-3 with TRBJ2-5; perhaps TRBD1 as D (5 bases). This CDR3 region has 17 residues. Trimming removed 0 bases at V and 0 bases at J, with 14 bases between. Germline CDR1 is LGHNA and CDR2 is YSLEER. CDR3 nucleotide sequence: TGCGCCAGCAGCCAAGAACACAGGTCGTCTGACCAAGAGACCCAGTACTTC. This encodes CASSQEHRSSDQETQYF.

This clonotype occurred a few times. The chain recombines TRBV7-9 with TRBJ2-3; D call uncertain. Trimming took 6 bases from V and 0 from J, leaving 10 bases between them. Germline V CDR1 and CDR2: SEHNR, FQNEAQ (reference sequence). The CDR3 extends over 14 amino acids. The CDR3 region is CASREPTSTDTQYF. The CDR3 DNA reads as TGTGCCAGCAGGGAGCCAACAAGCACAGATACGCAGTATTTT.

The chain employs TRBV7-9 and TRBJ1-4, with TRBD1 matching 7 bases. The CDR3 totals 15 residues. The trim removed 5 bases at V and 0 bases at J, leaving 3 bases unmatched. The germline V gene has CDR1 SEHNR and CDR2 FQNEAQ (reference sequence). CDR3 DNA sequence: TGTGCCAGCAGCCCACAGGGGCCAACTAATGAAAAACTGTTTTTT. Protein: CASSPQGPTNEKLFF.

J is TRBJ2-5 and V is TRBV19, with TRBD1 identical over 8 bases. The junction had 11 bases not matched to a gene; V was cut back by 9 bases and J by 2 bases. Germline loops: CDR1 LNHDA, CDR2 SQIVND (reference sequence). The CDR3 extends over 15 amino acids. The CDR3 sequence is CASTASTGGQETQYF. Here the CDR3 DNA reads TGTGCCAGCACTGCGTCAACAGGGGGTCAAGAGACCCAGTACTTC.